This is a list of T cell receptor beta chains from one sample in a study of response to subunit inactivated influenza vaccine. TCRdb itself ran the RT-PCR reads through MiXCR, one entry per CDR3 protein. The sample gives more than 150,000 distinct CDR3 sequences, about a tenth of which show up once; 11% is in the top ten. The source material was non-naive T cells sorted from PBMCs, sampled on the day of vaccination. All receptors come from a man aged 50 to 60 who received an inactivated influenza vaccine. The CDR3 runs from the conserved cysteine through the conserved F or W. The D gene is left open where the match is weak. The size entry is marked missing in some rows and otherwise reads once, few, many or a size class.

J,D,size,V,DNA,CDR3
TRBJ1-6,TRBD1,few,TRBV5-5,TGTGCCAGCAGCTTGGCACAGGGGCGGAATTCACCCCTCCACTTT,CASSLAQGRNSPLHF
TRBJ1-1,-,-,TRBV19,TGTGCCAGTATTAGGGACCGCTCGAACACTGAAGCTTTCTTT,CASIRDRSNTEAFF
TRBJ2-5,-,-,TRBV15,TGTGCCACCAGCAGAGAGCCAGCTTACCAAGAGACCCAGTACTTC,CATSREPAYQETQYF
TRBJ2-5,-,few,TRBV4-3,TGCGCCAGCAGCCAAGGACAGAGTAAAGAGACCCAGTACTTC,CASSQGQSKETQYF
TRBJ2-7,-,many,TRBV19,TGTGCCAGTAGTAGCGGTAAACCCTCCTACGAGCAGTACTTC,CASSSGKPSYEQYF
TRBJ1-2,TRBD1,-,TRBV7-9,TGTGCCAGCAGCTGGGACAGGGAGGGCTACACCTTC,CASSWDREGYTF
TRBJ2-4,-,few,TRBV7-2,TGTGCCAGCAGCTTAGCGACATCTTCCATTCAGTACTTC,CASSLATSSIQYF
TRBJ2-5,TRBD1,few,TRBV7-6,TGTGCCAGCAGCAAAGGGACAGTCAACCTCCAAGAGACCCAGTACTTC,CASSKGTVNLQETQYF
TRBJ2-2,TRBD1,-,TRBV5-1,TGCGCCAGCAGCTCAACCGGGACAGGGTCCGGGGAGCTGTTTTTT,CASSSTGTGSGELFF
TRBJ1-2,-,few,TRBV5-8,TGTGCCAGCAGCCACCCCCGGTCCTCCGGCTACACCTTC,CASSHPRSSGYTF
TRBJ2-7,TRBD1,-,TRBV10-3,TGTGCCATCAGTGAGAACACGGGACAGGCGGGAGAGCAGTACTTC,CAISENTGQAGEQYF
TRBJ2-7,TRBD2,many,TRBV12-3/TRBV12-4,TGTGCCAGCAGTTGGACTAGCGGTAACTACGAGCAGTACTTC,CASSWTSGNYEQYF
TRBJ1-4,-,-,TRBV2,TGTGCCAGCAGTGATTGGGAAAAACTGTTTTTT,CASSDWEKLFF
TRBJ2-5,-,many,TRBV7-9,TGTGCCAGCAACACCGGGCAGGGTTCGGAGACCCAGTACTTC,CASNTGQGSETQYF
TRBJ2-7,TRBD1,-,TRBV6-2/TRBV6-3,TGTGCCAGCCCGCCGGACAGGGGACCCAACGAGCAGTACTTC,CASPPDRGPNEQYF
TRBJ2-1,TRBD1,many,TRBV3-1,TGTGCCAGCAGCAAGGGGGGACAGGGATATGAGCAGTTCTTC,CASSKGGQGYEQFF
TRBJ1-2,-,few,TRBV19,TGTGCCAGTAGTACCTCCTTTGGAGCGTCCTATGGCTACACCTTC,CASSTSFGASYGYTF
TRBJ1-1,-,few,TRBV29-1,TGCAGCGTTGAAAGGGGGGGAGTGAACACTGAAGCTTTCTTT,CSVERGGVNTEAFF
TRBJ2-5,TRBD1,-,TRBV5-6,TGTGCCAGCAGCTTGTTAGGGGACAGCCAAGAGACCCAGTACTTC,CASSLLGDSQETQYF
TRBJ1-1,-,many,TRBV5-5,TGTGCCAGCAGCCTAAGGTCCGGGACCCCTGAAGCTTTCTTT,CASSLRSGTPEAFF
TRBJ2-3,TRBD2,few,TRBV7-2,TGTGCCAGCAGCTTAGGGTTGGCGGGGGGGCAATATACGCAGTATTTT,CASSLGLAGGQYTQYF
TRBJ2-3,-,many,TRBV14,TGTGCCAGCAGCCAAGACGGGACTGGGAACACAGATACGCAGTATTTT,CASSQDGTGNTDTQYF
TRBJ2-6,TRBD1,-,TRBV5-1,TGCGCCAGCAGCCACCCACCGGGACAGGATATCTCTGGGGCCAACGTCCTGACTTTC,CASSHPPGQDISGANVLTF
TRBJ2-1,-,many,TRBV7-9,TGTGCCAGCAGCCTATCGGTAGCGAATGAGCAGTTCTTC,CASSLSVANEQFF
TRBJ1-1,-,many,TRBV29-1,TGCAGCGTAGGACGGTGGGGCACTGAAGCTTTCTTT,CSVGRWGTEAFF
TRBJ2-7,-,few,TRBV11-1,TGTGCCAGCAGCTTAGTTTCCAGACCAAGGCCCTACGAGCAGTACTTC,CASSLVSRPRPYEQYF
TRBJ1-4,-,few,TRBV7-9,TGTGCCAGCAGCCACCGGGACCACACTAATGAAAAACTGTTTTTT,CASSHRDHTNEKLFF
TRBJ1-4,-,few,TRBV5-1,TGCGCCAGCAGCTTGGGTAAAGGTAATGAAAAACTGTTTTTT,CASSLGKGNEKLFF
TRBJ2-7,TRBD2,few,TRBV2,TGTGCCAGCAGTGAAGCGCTTCAGTACCAGGGAAATAGCGGGAGCTCCTACGAGCAGTACTTC,CASSEALQYQGNSGSSYEQYF
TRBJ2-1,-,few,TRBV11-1,TGTGCCAGCAGCTTAGGTTCTTTTGGGGGACCCGAGAGGAATGAGCAGTTCTTC,CASSLGSFGGPERNEQFF
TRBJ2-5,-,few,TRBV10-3,TGTGCCATCAGTGGGGGGTTTGGAGGGGAGACCCAGTACTTC,CAISGGFGGETQYF
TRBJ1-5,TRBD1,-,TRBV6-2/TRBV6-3,TGTGCCAGCAGTACCCAGGGGGTACGCAATCAGCCCCAGCATTTT,CASSTQGVRNQPQHF
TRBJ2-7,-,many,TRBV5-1,TGCGCCAGCAGCTTGGGCGGCTTCGACGAGCAGTACTTC,CASSLGGFDEQYF
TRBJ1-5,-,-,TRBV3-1,TGTGCCAGCAGCCAAGGCCGGCAGGGTGCCCAGCATTTT,CASSQGRQGAQHF